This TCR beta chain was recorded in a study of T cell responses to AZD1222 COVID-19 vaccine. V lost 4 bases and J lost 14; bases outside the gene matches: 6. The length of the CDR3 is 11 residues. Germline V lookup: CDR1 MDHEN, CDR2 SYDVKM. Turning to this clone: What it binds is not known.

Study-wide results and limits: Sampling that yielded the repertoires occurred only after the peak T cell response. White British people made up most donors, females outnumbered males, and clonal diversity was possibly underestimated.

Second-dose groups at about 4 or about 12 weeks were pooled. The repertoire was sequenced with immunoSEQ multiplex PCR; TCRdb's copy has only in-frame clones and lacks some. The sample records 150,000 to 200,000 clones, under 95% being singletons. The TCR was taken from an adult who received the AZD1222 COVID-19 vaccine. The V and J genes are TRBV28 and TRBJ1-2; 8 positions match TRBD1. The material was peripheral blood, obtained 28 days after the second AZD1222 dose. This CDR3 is CASSSRTGRTF. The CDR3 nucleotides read TGTGCCAGCAGTTCGAGGACAGGGAGAACCTTC.